The 12 T cell receptor beta chains below come from one sample, sequenced in a study of T cell responses to AZD1222 COVID-19 vaccine. Only in-frame clones appear in the TCRdb table, and some are missing; sequencing was by immunoSEQ multiplex PCR. The sample yields 150,000 to 200,000 clones, 87% seen once. The starting material was peripheral blood, obtained on day 0 of MenACWY control vaccination. These receptors all come from an adult in good health.

The gene calls are TRBV6-4 and TRBJ2-7, with 8 bases identical to TRBD2. The V gene end was trimmed by 2 bases and the J gene end by 2 bases; junction bases not matched to a gene: 11. The germline gives CDR1 MRHNA, CDR2 SNTAGT. CDR3 length equals 17 residues. Here the CDR3 DNA reads TGTGCCAGCAGTGACGGGGGGAAGCGGGAGAGGGCCTACGAGCAGTACTTC. It is translated as CASSDGGKRERAYEQYF.

V is TRBV12-3 or TRBV12-4 and J is TRBJ2-1; D perhaps matches TRBD1 (5 bases). Trimming shortened V by 8 bases and J by 1 base, and 9 bases separated the two germline ends. The CDR3 spans 13 residues. CDR3: CASWKGSYNEQFF. CDR3 coding DNA: TGTGCCAGCTGGAAGGGGTCCTACAATGAGCAGTTCTTC.

The chain is built from TRBV27 and TRBJ2-7, with D perhaps being TRBD1 or TRBD2 (5 bases each). Looked up from germline, CDR1 is MNHEY and CDR2 is SMNVEV (reference sequence). The CDR3 loop spans 15 amino acids. The ends were cut back, 5 bases at V and 3 bases at J, with 17 bases in the middle. CDR3 DNA sequence: TGTGCCAGCAGTCTAGCTAGGTGGGGCGGCTACGAGCAGTACTTC. Amino acid sequence: CASSLARWGGYEQYF.

The rearrangement links TRBV9 to TRBJ1-1; 8 bases align to TRBD1. The CDR3 is 13 residues long. V shed 5 bases, J shed 4 bases, and the junction held 4 bases outside the gene matches. Germline loops: CDR1 SGDLS, CDR2 YYNGEE. Here the CDR3 reads CASRGQGITEAFF. In nucleotides, the CDR3 is TGTGCCAGCAGAGGACAGGGTATCACTGAAGCTTTCTTT.

This clone was counted between two and nine times. The J gene is TRBJ1-5, the V gene TRBV2; 7 nucleotides match TRBD1. CDR1 is SNHLY and CDR2 is FYNNEI in the germline V gene. Trimming took 3 bases from V and 5 from J; bases not matched to a gene: 4. This CDR3 has 14 amino acids. DNA of the CDR3: TGTGCCAGCAGTGAGGAACAGGGGCATCAGCCCCAGCATTTT. This translates into CASSEEQGHQPQHF.

This rearrangement joins TRBV28 to TRBJ1-5; D possibly corresponds to TRBD1 (5 bases). Germline V lookup: CDR1 MDHEN, CDR2 SYDVKM. Trimming left V 3 bases short and J 9 bases short, with 21 bases between. There are 16 residues in the CDR3. The CDR3 spells CASSFKQGPSVGPQHF. CDR3 nucleotides: TGTGCCAGCAGTTTTAAGCAGGGCCCCTCAGTTGGGCCCCAGCATTTT.

This chain joins TRBV14 and TRBJ2-7; possibly TRBD1 for D (5 bases). CDR3 length: 13 residues. V was trimmed by 6 bases and J by 6 bases, leaving 15 bases between them. Germline CDR1 and CDR2: SGHDN and FVKESK. The CDR3 sequence is CASRARGQLEQYF. The CDR3 DNA reads TGTGCCAGCAGGGCACGAGGACAACTCGAGCAGTACTTC.

The V gene is TRBV18, the J gene TRBJ2-7; D is ambiguous. This CDR3 spans 11 amino acids. Trimming cost V 5 bases and J 6 bases, with 8 bases left between them. CDR1 is KGHSH and CDR2 is LQKENI in the germline V gene. CDR3 region: CASSSTLEQYF. As DNA, the CDR3 is TGTGCCAGCTCATCTACTCTCGAGCAGTACTTC.

V and J are TRBV9 and TRBJ1-2; D is unresolved. The germline V gene has CDR1 SGDLS and CDR2 YYNGEE. V lost 4 bases to trimming and J lost 4 bases, with 11 bases between them. This CDR3 contains 13 residues. CDR3 sequence: CASSPREGYGYTF. CDR3 sequence (DNA): TGTGCCAGCAGCCCGCGGGAGGGCTATGGCTACACCTTC.

The CDR3 spells CASSLEPWYGYTF. For the CDR3, the DNA is TGTGCCAGCAGCTTAGAACCGTGGTATGGCTACACCTTC. The gene calls are TRBV7-9 and TRBJ1-2; D unresolved. Germline V gene data show CDR1 as SEHNR and CDR2 as FQNEAQ (reference sequence). The CDR3 totals 13 residues. The V end was cut by 1 base, the J end by 5 bases, with 8 bases between.

This clone was counted between two and nine times. At one of its ends the junction is not consistent with the germline gene, which may arise from a read error. The chain is built from TRBV7-7 and TRBJ2-5; D may correspond to TRBD1 or TRBD2 (6 bases each). The germline V gene encodes CDR1 SSHAT and CDR2 FNYEAQ (reference sequence). CDR3 size: 15 residues. In DNA, the CDR3 is TGTGCTAGCAGCTTAGGGGGGACGTCACAAGAGACCCAGTACTTC. Translated: CASSLGGTSQETQYF.

J is TRBJ1-6 and V is TRBV7-2; D gene uncertain. This CDR3 spans 15 amino acids. The germline V gene encodes CDR1 SGHTA and CDR2 FQGNSA. V was trimmed by 1 base and J by 7 bases, leaving 11 bases between them. The CDR3 nucleotides are TGTGCCAGCAGCTTAGAAAAGGGCCGGAATTCACCCCTCCACTTT. This sequence encodes CASSLEKGRNSPLHF.